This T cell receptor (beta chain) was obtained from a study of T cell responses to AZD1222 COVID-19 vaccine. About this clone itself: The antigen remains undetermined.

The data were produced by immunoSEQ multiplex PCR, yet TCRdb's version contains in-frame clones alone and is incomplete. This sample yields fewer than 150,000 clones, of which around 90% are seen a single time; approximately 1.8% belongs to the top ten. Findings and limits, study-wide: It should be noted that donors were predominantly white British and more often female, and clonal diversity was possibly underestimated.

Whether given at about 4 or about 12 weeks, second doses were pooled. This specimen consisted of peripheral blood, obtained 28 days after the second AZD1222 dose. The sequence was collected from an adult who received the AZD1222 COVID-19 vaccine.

The CDR3 loop reads CASSVGQVSNSNQPQHF. Here the CDR3 DNA reads TGTGCCAGCAGCGTAGGGCAGGTGTCTAATAGCAATCAGCCCCAGCATTTT. The chain recombines TRBV9 with TRBJ1-5; unclear D gene. Germline loops: CDR1 SGDLS, CDR2 YYNGEE. With 0 bases removed from V and 0 bases from J, the gap between germline ends came to 13 bases. This CDR3 contains 17 residues.